This T cell receptor beta chain derives from a study of T cells after yellow fever vaccination. Study-wide background: Fractions of low cell number were prepared using SMART-Seq v4 Ultra Low Input.

TCRdb independently ran MiXCR on the 5' RACE reads; one entry per CDR3 protein. This table holds 450,000 to 550,000 distinct CDR3 sequences, approximately 21% found once. This CDR3 is built from 13 residues. Germline V lookup: CDR1 GTSNPN, CDR2 SVGIG (reference sequence). Deletions cut 2 bases from V and 0 bases from J, with 6 bases between. The J gene is TRBJ2-3, the V gene TRBV30; D may be TRBD1 (5 bases). The material sequenced was PBMCs, taken 15 days after the yellow fever booster vaccination. The receptor comes from a man in his thirties or forties who received the YFV17D yellow fever vaccine. The CDR3 DNA reads TGTGCCTGGAGTAAGGGGAGCACAGATACGCAGTATTTT. Translation gives CAWSKGSTDTQYF. Combining the CDR3 with reference TRBV30 and TRBJ2-3 gives the whole variable domain SQTIHQWPATLVQPVGSPLSLECTVEGTSNPNLYWYRQAAGRGLQLLFYSVGIGQISSEVPQNLSASRPQDRQFILSSKKLLLSDSGFYLCAWSKGSTDTQYFGPGTRLTVL.